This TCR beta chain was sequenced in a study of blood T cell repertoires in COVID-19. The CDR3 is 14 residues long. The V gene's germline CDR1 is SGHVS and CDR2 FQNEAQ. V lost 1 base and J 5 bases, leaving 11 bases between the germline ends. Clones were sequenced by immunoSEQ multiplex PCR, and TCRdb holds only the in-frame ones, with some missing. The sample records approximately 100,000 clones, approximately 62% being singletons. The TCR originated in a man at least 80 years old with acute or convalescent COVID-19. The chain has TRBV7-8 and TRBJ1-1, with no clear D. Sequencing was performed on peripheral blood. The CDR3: CASSLGGMGTEAFF. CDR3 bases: TGTGCCAGCAGCTTAGGCGGGATGGGAACTGAAGCTTTCTTT. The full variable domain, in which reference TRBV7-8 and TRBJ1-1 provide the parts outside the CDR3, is GAGVSQSPRYKVAKRGQDVALRCDPISGHVSLFWYQQALGQGPEFLTYFQNEAQLDKSGLPSDRFFAERPEGSVSTLKIQRTQQEDSAVYLCASSLGGMGTEAFFGQGTRLTVV.